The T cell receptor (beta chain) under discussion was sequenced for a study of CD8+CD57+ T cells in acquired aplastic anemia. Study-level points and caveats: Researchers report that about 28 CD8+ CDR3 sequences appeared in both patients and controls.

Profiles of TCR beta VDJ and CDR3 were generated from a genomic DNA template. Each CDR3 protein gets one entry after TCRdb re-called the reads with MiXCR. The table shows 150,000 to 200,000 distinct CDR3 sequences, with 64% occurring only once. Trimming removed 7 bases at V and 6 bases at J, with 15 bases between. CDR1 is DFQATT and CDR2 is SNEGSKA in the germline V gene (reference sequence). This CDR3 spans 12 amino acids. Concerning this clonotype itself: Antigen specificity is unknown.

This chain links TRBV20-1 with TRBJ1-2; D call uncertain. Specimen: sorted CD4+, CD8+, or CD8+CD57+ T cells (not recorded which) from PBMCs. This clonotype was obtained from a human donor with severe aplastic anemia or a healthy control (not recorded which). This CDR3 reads CSVVGRADGYTF. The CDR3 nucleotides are TGCAGTGTAGTAGGTCGGGCGGATGGCTACACCTTC.